A single sample gave rise to the 2 T cell receptor beta chains below, sequenced in a study of OX40 agonist ivuxolimab in advanced cancers. The protocol was immunoSEQ multiplex PCR, while the TCRdb copy is restricted to in-frame clones and leaves out a portion. Of around 80,000 clones listed, 89% are singletons. The sequences come from CD4+ or CD8+ T cells sorted from blood, collected in a trial of the OX40 agonist ivuxolimab. These receptors were taken from an adult with an advanced solid tumor such as melanoma, head and neck, liver or kidney cancer.

The chain is built from TRBV28 and TRBJ2-5; TRBD2 aligns across 10 bases. V shed 2 bases, J shed 4 bases, and the junction held 7 bases outside the gene matches. The germline CDR1 and CDR2 sequences are MDHEN and SYDVKM. The CDR3 runs 16 residues. The CDR3 DNA reads as TGTGCCAGCAGTTTACCCCGTCTAGCGGGAGTAGAGACCCAGTACTTC. Protein: CASSLPRLAGVETQYF.

The table lists this clone with a few counts. This chain connects TRBV5-4 to TRBJ1-2; D gene unclear. The CDR3 runs to 15 residues. Germline V gene lookup returns CDR1 SGHNT and CDR2 YYREEE (reference sequence). V was clipped by 0 bases and J by 2 bases, with 11 bases between them. The CDR3 protein is CASSLVSGENYGYTF. The CDR3 coding sequence is TGTGCCAGCAGCTTGGTGTCAGGAGAGAACTATGGCTACACCTTC.